This TCR beta chain originates from a study of OX40 agonist ivuxolimab in advanced cancers. Overall study context: Anti-PD-1, anti-PD-L1 or anti-CTLA-4 therapy given earlier was allowed, and around 40% had some. The study, taken as a whole, reports: Researchers did not determine the expanded peripheral T cells' antigen specificity. Fewer expanded clones were found on average in CD4+ than in CD8+ T cells. At 0.1 to 3.0 mg/kg and by week 6, CD4+ and CD8+ T cells in the blood had expanded clonally.

This clone was seen more than once but under ten times. No antigen is known for it. Losses at the gene ends were 3 bases for V and 8 bases for J; bases not matched to a gene: 8. Germline CDR1 reads ENHRY; CDR2 reads SYGVKD. CDR3 length: 15 residues. This table comes from immunoSEQ multiplex PCR, and its TCRdb copy is limited to in-frame clones, with some not included. The repertoire holds more than 12,000 clones, with roughly 75% as singletons. This clonotype was sampled from an adult with an advanced solid tumor such as melanoma, head and neck, liver or kidney cancer. The chain combines TRBV10-3 with TRBJ2-1, with TRBD1 matching 9 bases. The sequences come from CD4+ or CD8+ T cells sorted from blood, collected in a trial of the OX40 agonist ivuxolimab. For the CDR3, the DNA is TGTGCCATCAGTGAAAGAACAGGGGGCACCGATGAGCAGTTCTTC. Residues: CAISERTGGTDEQFF.